A single sample is the source of the 4 T cell receptor beta chains below, sequenced in a study of cytomegalovirus exposure and HLA in healthy donors. The PCR ran on 60 Vbeta and 13 Jbeta primers. This table comes from immunoSEQ multiplex PCR, and its TCRdb copy is limited to in-frame clones, with some not included. Of some 200,000 clones in the sample, roughly 78% were seen once. The sequencing input was PBMCs. These receptor sequences come from a boy aged 5 to 17 in good health and CMV-seronegative.

This clone has more than one count but fewer than ten. The rearrangement uses TRBV9 and TRBJ1-1, with D maybe TRBD1 (5 bases). Germline V gives CDR1 SGDLS, CDR2 YYNGEE. The V end lost 3 bases, the J end lost 7 bases, and 19 bases lay between the germline ends. This CDR3 region has 15 residues. Written as DNA, the CDR3 is TGTGCCAGCAGCGAGGGCCAGGACATCGGAGATGAAGCTTTCTTT. Encoded protein: CASSEGQDIGDEAFF.

A remark on this clone: Germline is not matched at one junction end, which may reflect a read error. The rearrangement uses TRBV14 and TRBJ2-7; unclear D gene. CDR3 size: 14 residues. Germline CDR1 is SGHDN and CDR2 is FVKESK. CDR3 DNA: TGTGCCAGCAGCCAGAGAGGTTTTTTCTACGAGCGGTACTTC. This encodes CASSQRGFFYERYF.

This chain connects TRBV7-2 to TRBJ1-2, with a weak D call TRBD1 (6 bases). Trimming stripped 2 bases from V and 2 bases from J, with 12 bases between. The CDR3 is 15 amino acids. Germline CDR1 and CDR2: SGHTA and FQGNSA. In DNA form, the CDR3 reads TGTGCCAGCAGCTTATCGGGAGGGGGAAACTATGGCTACACCTTC. This gives the protein CASSLSGGGNYGYTF.

This rearrangement joins TRBV5-1 to TRBJ2-7, with TRBD1 matching over 7 bases. V shed 0 bases, J shed 6 bases, and the junction held 9 bases outside the gene matches. CDR1 is SGHRS, CDR2 YFSETQ, per germline. CDR3 length: 15 amino acids. The CDR3 DNA reads TGCGCCAGCAGCTTGGAGGGGGCGCGATCCAGCGAGCAGTACTTC. It yields the protein CASSLEGARSSEQYF.